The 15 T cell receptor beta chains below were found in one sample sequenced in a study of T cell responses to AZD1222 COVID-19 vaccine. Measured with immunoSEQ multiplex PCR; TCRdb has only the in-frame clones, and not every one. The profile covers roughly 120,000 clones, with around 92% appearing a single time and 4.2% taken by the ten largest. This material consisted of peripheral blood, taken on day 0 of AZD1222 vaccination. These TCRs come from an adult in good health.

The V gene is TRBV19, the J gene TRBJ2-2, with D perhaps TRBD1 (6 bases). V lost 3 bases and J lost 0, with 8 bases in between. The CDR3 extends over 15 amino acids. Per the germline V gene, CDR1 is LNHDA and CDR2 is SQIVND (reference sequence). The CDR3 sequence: CASSIGDTNTGELFF. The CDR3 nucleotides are TGTGCCAGTAGTATCGGGGACACGAACACCGGGGAGCTGTTTTTT.

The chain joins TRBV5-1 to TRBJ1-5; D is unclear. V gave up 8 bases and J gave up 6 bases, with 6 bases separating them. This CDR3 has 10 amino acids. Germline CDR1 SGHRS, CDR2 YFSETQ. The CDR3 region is CARDSQPQHF. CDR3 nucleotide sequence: TGCGCCAGGGATTCTCAGCCCCAGCATTTT.

The CDR3 loop is CASSQTRVSGNTIYF. Here the CDR3 DNA reads TGCGCCAGCAGCCAAACCAGGGTCTCTGGAAACACCATATATTTT. The genes are TRBV4-1 and TRBJ1-3; possible D gene TRBD1, 5 bases. CDR3 size: 15 residues. V was shortened by 2 bases and J by 0 bases, with 8 bases between the two germline ends. In germline, CDR1 is MGHRA, CDR2 YSYEKL.

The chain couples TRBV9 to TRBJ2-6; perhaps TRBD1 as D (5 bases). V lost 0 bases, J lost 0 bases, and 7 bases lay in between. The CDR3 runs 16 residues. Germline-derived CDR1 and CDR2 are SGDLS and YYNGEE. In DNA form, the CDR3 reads TGTGCCAGCAGCGTAGGACAGCACTCTGGGGCCAACGTCCTGACTTTC. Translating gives CASSVGQHSGANVLTF.

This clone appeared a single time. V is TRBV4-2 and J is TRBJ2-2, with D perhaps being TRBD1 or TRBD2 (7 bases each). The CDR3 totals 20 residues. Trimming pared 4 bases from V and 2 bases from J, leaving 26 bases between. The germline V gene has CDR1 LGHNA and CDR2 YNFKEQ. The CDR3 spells CASSPLGQPGEGVNTGELFF. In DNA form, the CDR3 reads TGTGCCAGCAGCCCCCTGGGACAGCCGGGGGAGGGCGTCAACACCGGGGAGCTGTTTTTT.

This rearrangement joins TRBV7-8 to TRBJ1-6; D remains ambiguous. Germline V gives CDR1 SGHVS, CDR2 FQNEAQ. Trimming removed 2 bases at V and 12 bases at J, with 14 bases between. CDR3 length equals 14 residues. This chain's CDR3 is CASSLSHEALPLHF. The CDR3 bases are TGTGCCAGCAGCTTAAGTCATGAGGCCTTACCCCTCCACTTT.

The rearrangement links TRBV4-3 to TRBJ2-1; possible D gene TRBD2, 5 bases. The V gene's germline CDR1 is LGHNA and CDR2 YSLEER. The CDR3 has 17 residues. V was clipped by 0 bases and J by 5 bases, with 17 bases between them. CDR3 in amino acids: CASSQDQAGGNDNEQFF. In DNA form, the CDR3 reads TGCGCCAGCAGCCAAGATCAGGCAGGAGGAAATGACAATGAGCAGTTCTTC.

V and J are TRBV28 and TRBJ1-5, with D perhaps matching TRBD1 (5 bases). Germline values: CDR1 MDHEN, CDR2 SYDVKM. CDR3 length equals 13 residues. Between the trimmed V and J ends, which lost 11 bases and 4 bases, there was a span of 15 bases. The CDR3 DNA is TGTGCCTGGTCTCGGGGCAGAAATCAGCCCCAGCATTTT. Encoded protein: CAWSRGRNQPQHF. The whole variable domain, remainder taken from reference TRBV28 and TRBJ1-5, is DVKVTQSSRYLVKRTGEKVFLECVQDMDHENMFWYRQDPGLGLRLIYFSYDVKMKEKGDIPEGYSVSREKKERFSLILESASTNQTSMYLCAWSRGRNQPQHFGDGTRLSIL.

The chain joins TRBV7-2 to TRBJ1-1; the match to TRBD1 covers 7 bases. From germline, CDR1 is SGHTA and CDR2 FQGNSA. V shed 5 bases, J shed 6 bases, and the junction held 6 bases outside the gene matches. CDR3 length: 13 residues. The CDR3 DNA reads TGTGCCAGCAGCCGACAGCAGGGGGCTGAAGCTTTCTTT. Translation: CASSRQQGAEAFF.

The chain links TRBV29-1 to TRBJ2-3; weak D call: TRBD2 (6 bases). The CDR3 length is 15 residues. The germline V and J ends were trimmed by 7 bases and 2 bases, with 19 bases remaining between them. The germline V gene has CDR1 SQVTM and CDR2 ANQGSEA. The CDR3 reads CSGSSGSTYTDTQYF. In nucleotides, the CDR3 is TGCAGCGGATCCTCCGGGAGCACCTACACAGATACGCAGTATTTT.

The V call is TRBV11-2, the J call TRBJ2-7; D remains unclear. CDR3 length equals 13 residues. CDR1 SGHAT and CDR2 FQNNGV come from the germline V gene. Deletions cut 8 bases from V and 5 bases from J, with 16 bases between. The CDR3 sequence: CASGSSGVDEQYF. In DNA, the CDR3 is TGTGCCAGCGGCAGCAGTGGGGTCGACGAGCAGTACTTC.

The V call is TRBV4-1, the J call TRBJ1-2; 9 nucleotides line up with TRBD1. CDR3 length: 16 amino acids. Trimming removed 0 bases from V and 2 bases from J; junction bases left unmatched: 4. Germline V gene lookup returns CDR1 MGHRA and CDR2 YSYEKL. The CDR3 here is CASSQEWTGENYGYTF. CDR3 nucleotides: TGCGCCAGCAGCCAAGAGTGGACAGGGGAAAACTATGGCTACACCTTC.

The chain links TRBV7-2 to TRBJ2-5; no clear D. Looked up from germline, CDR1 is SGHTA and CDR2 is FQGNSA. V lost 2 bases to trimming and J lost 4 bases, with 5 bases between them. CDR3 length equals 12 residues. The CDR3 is CASSLYLETQYF. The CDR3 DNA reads TGTGCCAGCAGCTTATATCTAGAGACCCAGTACTTC.

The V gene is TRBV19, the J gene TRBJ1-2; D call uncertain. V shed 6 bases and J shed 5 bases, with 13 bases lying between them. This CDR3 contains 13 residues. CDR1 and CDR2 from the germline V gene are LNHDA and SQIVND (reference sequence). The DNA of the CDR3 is TGTGCCAGTAGGTTTCCAGAGATATATGGCTACACCTTC. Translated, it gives CASRFPEIYGYTF.

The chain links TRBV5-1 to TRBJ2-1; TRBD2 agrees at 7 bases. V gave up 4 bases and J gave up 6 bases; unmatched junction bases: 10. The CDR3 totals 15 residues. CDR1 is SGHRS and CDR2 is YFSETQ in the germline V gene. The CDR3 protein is CASSPVPGTINEQFF. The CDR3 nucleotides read TGCGCCAGCAGCCCGGTCCCCGGGACTATCAATGAGCAGTTCTTC.